These 31 T cell receptor beta chains were all obtained from the same sample, sequenced in a study of CD8+ T cells in alopecia areata. cDNA prepared by RNA extraction and subsequent reverse transcription served as the template for sequencing. Assay: immunoSEQ multiplex PCR; the TCRdb copy retains only in-frame clones and omits some. Of approximately 58,000 clones in the sample, 44% were seen once. The material sequenced was NKG2D-low CD8+ T cells sorted from blood. These receptors were taken from a human donor with alopecia areata.

In the case of this clone: The junction departs from germline at one end; a sequencing error may be responsible. The chain links TRBV7-6 to TRBJ2-7, with 9 bases identical to TRBD2. This CDR3 contains 16 residues. Per germline, CDR1 SGHVS and CDR2 FNYEAQ. This chain's CDR3 is CASSSPGGRASHEQYF. The DNA for the CDR3 is TGTGCCAGCAGCTCTCCAGGCGGGAGGGCCTCCCACGAGCAGTACTTC.

This clone was recorded many times. The chain combines TRBV4-2 with TRBJ2-7; D remains unclear. V was pared by 0 bases and J by 4 bases, with 13 bases between. The CDR3 totals 15 residues. Looked up from germline, CDR1 is LGHNA and CDR2 is YNFKEQ. The CDR3 reads CASSQDMGRYYEQYF. DNA of the CDR3: TGTGCCAGCAGCCAAGATATGGGCAGGTATTACGAGCAGTACTTC.

This chain links TRBV29-1 with TRBJ1-1; D gene ambiguous. This CDR3 contains 12 residues. Trimming pared 6 bases from V and 1 base from J, leaving 9 bases between. Germline CDR1 reads SQVTM; CDR2 reads ANQGSEA. CDR3 residues: CSVTLRNTEAFF. In DNA, the CDR3 is TGCAGCGTCACCTTACGGAACACTGAAGCTTTCTTT. Based on the CDR3 plus reference TRBV29-1 and TRBJ1-1, the full variable domain is SAVISQKPSRDICQRGTSLTIQCQVDSQVTMMFWYRQQPGQSLTLIATANQGSEATYESGFVIDKFPISRPNLTFSTLTVSNMSPEDSSIYLCSVTLRNTEAFFGQGTRLTVV.

The gene calls are TRBV7-9 and TRBJ2-7, with a possible D match to TRBD1 (6 bases). The CDR3 has 15 amino acids. Germline CDR1 is SEHNR and CDR2 is FQNEAQ (reference sequence). Between the trimmed V and J ends, which lost 2 bases and 4 bases, there was a span of 15 bases. The CDR3 is CASSLMIQGEYEQYF. The CDR3 nucleotides are TGTGCCAGCAGCTTAATGATACAGGGTGAATACGAGCAGTACTTC.

A few counts support this clone. The same CDR3 is also encoded by other DNA sequences in this sample. The chain has TRBV7-2 and TRBJ2-1; 9 bases are a match to TRBD2. The CDR3 sequence is 15 residues long. Germline V gene lookup returns CDR1 SGHTA and CDR2 FQGNSA. The junction had 4 bases not matched to a gene; V was cut back by 5 bases and J by 2 bases. The chain's CDR3 is CASSLTSGPYNEQFF. The CDR3 DNA sequence: TGTGCCAGCAGCCTAACTAGCGGGCCCTACAATGAGCAGTTCTTC. The whole variable domain, remainder taken from reference TRBV7-2 and TRBJ2-1, is GAGVSQSPSNKVTEKGKDVELRCDPISGHTALYWYRQSLGQGLEFLIYFQGNSAPDKSGLPSDRFSAERTGGSVSTLTIQRTQQEDSAVYLCASSLTSGPYNEQFFGPGTRLTVL.

The rearrangement uses TRBV5-4 and TRBJ2-3, with TRBD2 as a possible D gene (5 bases). The CDR3 length is 16 residues. V was pared by 3 bases and J by 1 base, with 15 bases between. Germline V gene sequence: CDR1 SGHNT, CDR2 YYREEE (reference sequence). The CDR3 DNA reads TGTGCCAGCAGCTCCCCGGAAGCGGCTGGCACAGATACGCAGTATTTT. Translating it yields CASSSPEAAGTDTQYF.

This chain joins TRBV7-3 and TRBJ2-7, with TRBD2 as a possible D gene (6 bases). The V gene's germline CDR1 is SGHTA and CDR2 FQGTGA. The CDR3 runs to 13 residues. Trimming cost V 5 bases and J 6 bases, with 14 bases left between them. The CDR3 DNA follows: TGTGCCAGCAGCCCATCAGGGAGGAGCGAGCAGTACTTC. This sequence encodes CASSPSGRSEQYF.

J is TRBJ2-7 and V is TRBV4-3, with D perhaps matching TRBD2 (6 bases). V shed 0 bases and J shed 2 bases, with 11 bases lying between them. Germline lookup yields CDR1 LGHNA and CDR2 YSLEER. CDR3 length: 15 amino acids. CDR3 nucleotides: TGCGCCAGCAGCCAAGATCGGGGACTGACCTACGAGCAGTACTTC. Translation gives CASSQDRGLTYEQYF.

The chain uses TRBV2 and TRBJ2-6; the match to TRBD1 covers 12 bases. Looked up from germline, CDR1 is SNHLY and CDR2 is FYNNEI. The CDR3 runs to 17 residues. Trimming took 4 bases from V and 4 from J; bases not matched to a gene: 5. The CDR3 loop is CASSGDRGRIGANVLTF. The CDR3 DNA sequence: TGTGCCAGCAGTGGGGACAGGGGGCGCATCGGGGCCAACGTCCTGACTTTC.

This rearrangement joins TRBV9 to TRBJ2-3, with TRBD1 identical over 9 bases. The germline CDR1 and CDR2 sequences are SGDLS and YYNGEE. CDR3 length: 16 amino acids. The V and J ends lost 0 bases and 2 bases, in that order; junction bases with no gene match: 4. For the CDR3, the DNA is TGTGCCAGCAGCGTAGGGAACAGGGGGCACACAGATACGCAGTATTTT. Residues: CASSVGNRGHTDTQYF.

Here the CDR3 reads CASWRSNYGYTF. For the CDR3, the DNA is TGTGCCAGCTGGAGGTCAAACTATGGCTACACCTTC. The rearrangement links TRBV5-4 to TRBJ1-2, with D unresolved. The V and J ends lost 7 bases and 2 bases respectively, with 9 bases between them. The CDR3 is made up of 12 amino acids. The germline V gene has CDR1 SGHNT and CDR2 YYREEE (reference sequence).

This clone has just a few counts. This chain joins TRBV7-8 and TRBJ2-2; 9 bases map to TRBD2. CDR1 is SGHVS and CDR2 is FQNEAQ in the germline V gene. The CDR3 contains 15 residues. V shed 4 bases and J 7 bases; nucleotides not matched to a gene: 7. CDR3 sequence reads: CASSSTSGSRGELFF. CDR3 nucleotide sequence: TGTGCCAGCAGCTCGACTAGCGGAAGTCGCGGGGAGCTGTTTTTT.

This clone was recorded a few times. V is TRBV7-2 and J is TRBJ2-5; a possible D gene is TRBD2 (6 bases). The CDR3 extends over 15 amino acids. V lost 5 bases, J lost 5 bases, and 18 bases lay in between. Per the germline V gene, CDR1 is SGHTA and CDR2 is FQGNSA. CDR3 protein: CASSTAGTPWETQYF. As DNA, the CDR3 is TGTGCCAGCAGCACGGCGGGGACCCCCTGGGAGACCCAGTACTTC.

This sequence joins TRBV7-2 and TRBJ1-2; D remains ambiguous. This CDR3 spans 14 amino acids. V lost 1 base, J lost 0 bases, and 6 bases lay in between. Germline V gene lookup returns CDR1 SGHTA and CDR2 FQGNSA. CDR3 loop: CASSLGATNYGYTF. The DNA of the CDR3 is TGTGCCAGCAGCTTAGGTGCGACTAACTATGGCTACACCTTC. The complete variable domain, with remaining parts taken from reference TRBV7-2 and TRBJ1-2, reads GAGVSQSPSNKVTEKGKDVELRCDPISGHTALYWYRQSLGQGLEFLIYFQGNSAPDKSGLPSDRFSAERTGGSVSTLTIQRTQQEDSAVYLCASSLGATNYGYTFGSGTRLTVV.

This sequence joins TRBV29-1 and TRBJ2-1, with D uncertain. The germline V gene encodes CDR1 SQVTM and CDR2 ANQGSEA. The V end was cut by 7 bases, the J end by 2 bases, with 27 bases between. This CDR3 has 18 amino acids. The CDR3 DNA sequence: TGCAGCGCCTATCTTGATACTCCTTCTTACCGCACCTACAATGAGCAGTTCTTC. Translation: CSAYLDTPSYRTYNEQFF.

In its sample, this clone was seen a few times. The chain employs TRBV4-3 and TRBJ2-2; no definite D call. V lost 0 bases and J 3 bases, leaving 14 bases between the germline ends. This CDR3 has 17 amino acids. Germline values: CDR1 LGHNA, CDR2 YSLEER. In nucleotides, the CDR3 is TGCGCCAGCAGCCAAGAGCCCCGGGCCCCCCACACCGGGGAGCTGTTTTTT. It is translated as CASSQEPRAPHTGELFF.

The rearrangement joins TRBV29-1 to TRBJ2-1, with 12 positions matching TRBD2. Trimming at V came to 6 bases and at J to 4 bases, leaving 7 bases not matched to a gene. The CDR3 contains 15 residues. Germline lookup yields CDR1 SQVTM and CDR2 ANQGSEA. CDR3 amino acids: CSVKGLAGLYNEQFF. The CDR3, as DNA: TGCAGCGTCAAGGGACTAGCGGGCCTTTACAATGAGCAGTTCTTC.

This rearrangement joins TRBV7-2 to TRBJ2-3; D gene uncertain. CDR3 size: 12 residues. V was shortened by 5 bases and J by 3 bases, with 6 bases between the two germline ends. Germline lookup yields CDR1 SGHTA and CDR2 FQGNSA. CDR3 loop: CASSRSTDTQYF. CDR3 nucleotide sequence: TGTGCCAGCAGCCGATCGACAGATACGCAGTATTTT. Full variable domain (outside the CDR3, taken from reference TRBV7-2 and TRBJ2-3): GAGVSQSPSNKVTEKGKDVELRCDPISGHTALYWYRQSLGQGLEFLIYFQGNSAPDKSGLPSDRFSAERTGGSVSTLTIQRTQQEDSAVYLCASSRSTDTQYFGPGTRLTVL.

This sequence joins TRBV7-3 and TRBJ2-3; possibly TRBD1 or TRBD2 for D (5 bases each). CDR1 SGHTA and CDR2 FQGTGA come from the germline V gene. The V gene lost 4 bases and the J gene lost 4 bases, with 18 bases spanning the gap. This CDR3 spans 16 amino acids. CDR3 region: CASSSPGTGRPDTQYF. As DNA, the CDR3 is TGTGCCAGCAGCTCTCCCGGGACCGGGCGTCCAGATACGCAGTATTTT.

Only a few counts were recorded for this clone. The chain couples TRBV6-5 to TRBJ2-1; D possibly corresponds to TRBD2 (6 bases). CDR3 size: 13 residues. Germline values: CDR1 MNHEY, CDR2 SVGAGI. Trimming shortened V by 0 bases and J by 10 bases, and 10 bases separated the two germline ends. CDR3 in amino acids: CASSYSDRGEQFF. The CDR3 bases are TGTGCCAGCAGTTACTCGGACCGGGGGGAGCAGTTCTTC.

V usage is TRBV4-3 and J usage is TRBJ1-1; 8 bases are shared with TRBD1. The CDR3 sequence is 15 residues long. Germline V gene sequence: CDR1 LGHNA, CDR2 YSLEER. Losses at the gene ends were 0 bases for V and 5 bases for J; bases not matched to a gene: 5. The CDR3 bases are TGCGCCAGCAGCCAAGATCAGGGGGCTGGTACTGAAGCTTTCTTT. This gives the protein CASSQDQGAGTEAFF.

This clone has more than one count but fewer than ten. This chain links TRBV5-1 with TRBJ1-2; D possibly corresponds to TRBD1 (6 bases). CDR1 SGHRS and CDR2 YFSETQ come from the germline V gene. The CDR3 covers 13 residues. Trimming left V 4 bases short and J 10 bases short, with 17 bases between. This CDR3 is CASSPWTDQLYTF. CDR3 in DNA: TGCGCCAGCAGCCCGTGGACAGACCAGCTCTACACCTTC.

This clone was counted a few times. This chain uses TRBV5-1 with TRBJ2-1; 9 nucleotides agree with TRBD1. The CDR3 contains 15 residues. The J segment lost 7 bases and the V segment lost 4 bases, leaving 9 bases of the junction unmatched. Germline V CDR1 and CDR2: SGHRS, YFSETQ. The CDR3 is CASSVYTDRGNEQFF. As DNA, the CDR3 is TGCGCCAGCAGCGTATACACCGACAGGGGGAATGAGCAGTTCTTC.

The J gene is TRBJ2-1, the V gene TRBV27; D may match TRBD1 or TRBD2 (5 bases each). CDR3 length: 13 amino acids. CDR1 is MNHEY and CDR2 is SMNVEV in the germline V gene (reference sequence). The ends were cut back, 4 bases at V and 7 bases at J, with 11 bases in the middle. The CDR3: CASSSNWGNEQFF. The CDR3 DNA reads TGTGCCAGCAGTTCGAACTGGGGGAATGAGCAGTTCTTC.

As regards this clone: Other DNA sequences in the sample encode the same CDR3. This chain joins TRBV28 and TRBJ2-5; no firm D call. Germline V gene sequence: CDR1 MDHEN, CDR2 SYDVKM. This CDR3 is 12 amino acids long. Trimming pared 3 bases from V and 4 bases from J, leaving 6 bases between. CDR3 in DNA: TGTGCCAGCAGTTTCGGCAGAGAGACCCAGTACTTC. Its protein product is CASSFGRETQYF. Full variable domain (remainder filled in from reference TRBV28 and TRBJ2-5): DVKVTQSSRYLVKRTGEKVFLECVQDMDHENMFWYRQDPGLGLRLIYFSYDVKMKEKGDIPEGYSVSREKKERFSLILESASTNQTSMYLCASSFGRETQYFGPGTRLLVL.

The V call is TRBV14, the J call TRBJ2-4, with D uncertain. Looked up from germline, CDR1 is SGHDN and CDR2 is FVKESK. V was cut by 5 bases and J by 5 bases, with 19 bases left in between. CDR3 length: 16 amino acids. This CDR3 reads CASSAARINWENIQYF. The CDR3 DNA reads as TGTGCCAGCAGCGCCGCCCGGATCAACTGGGAAAACATTCAGTACTTC.

The chain joins TRBV9 to TRBJ2-7, with 7 bases fitting TRBD1. V shed 4 bases, J shed 3 bases, and the junction held 7 bases outside the gene matches. The CDR3 is 14 amino acids. CDR1 is SGDLS, CDR2 YYNGEE, per germline. In DNA, the CDR3 is TGTGCCAGCAGCCCAGGGGGACATATCTACGAGCAGTACTTC. Its translation: CASSPGGHIYEQYF.

V gene TRBV29-1 combines with J gene TRBJ2-1, with 9 positions matching TRBD2. CDR1 and CDR2 from the germline V gene are SQVTM and ANQGSEA. This CDR3 is built from 14 residues. V lost 7 bases and J lost 2; bases outside the gene matches: 6. CDR3 residues: CSAKREEPYNEQFF. The CDR3 coding sequence is TGCAGCGCCAAGCGGGAGGAGCCCTACAATGAGCAGTTCTTC.

The chain recombines TRBV29-1 with TRBJ2-7, with TRBD1 matching over 7 bases. Germline CDR1 reads SQVTM; CDR2 reads ANQGSEA. Germline trimming cut 6 bases from V and 7 bases from J; bases unmatched to any gene: 9. The CDR3 is 12 amino acids. The CDR3 DNA is TGCAGCGTCCGACAGGGAGTCGCGGAGCAGTACTTC. It specifies CSVRQGVAEQYF.

In its sample, this clone was seen a few times. This rearrangement joins TRBV7-9 to TRBJ2-1; TRBD2 is a possible D gene (5 bases). The CDR3 is 11 residues long. V shed 7 bases and J shed 8 bases, with 9 bases lying between them. CDR1 is SEHNR, CDR2 FQNEAQ, per germline (reference sequence). CDR3 protein: CASIEDYEQFF. CDR3 DNA sequence: TGTGCCAGCATAGAGGACTATGAGCAGTTCTTC. The variable domain in full, with the rest retrieved from reference TRBV7-9 and TRBJ2-1, is DTGVSQNPRHKITKRGQNVTFRCDPISEHNRLYWYRQTLGQGPEFLTYFQNEAQLEKSRLLSDRFSAERPKGSFSTLEIQRTEQGDSAMYLCASIEDYEQFFGPGTRLTVL.

The chain is built from TRBV19 and TRBJ2-3; no definite D call. The CDR3 extends over 14 amino acids. V was shortened by 6 bases and J by 1 base, with 11 bases between the two germline ends. The germline V gene encodes CDR1 LNHDA and CDR2 SQIVND (reference sequence). The CDR3 nucleotides are TGTGCCAGTAGCCCCGAAACCGGCACAGATACGCAGTATTTT. Its translation is CASSPETGTDTQYF.